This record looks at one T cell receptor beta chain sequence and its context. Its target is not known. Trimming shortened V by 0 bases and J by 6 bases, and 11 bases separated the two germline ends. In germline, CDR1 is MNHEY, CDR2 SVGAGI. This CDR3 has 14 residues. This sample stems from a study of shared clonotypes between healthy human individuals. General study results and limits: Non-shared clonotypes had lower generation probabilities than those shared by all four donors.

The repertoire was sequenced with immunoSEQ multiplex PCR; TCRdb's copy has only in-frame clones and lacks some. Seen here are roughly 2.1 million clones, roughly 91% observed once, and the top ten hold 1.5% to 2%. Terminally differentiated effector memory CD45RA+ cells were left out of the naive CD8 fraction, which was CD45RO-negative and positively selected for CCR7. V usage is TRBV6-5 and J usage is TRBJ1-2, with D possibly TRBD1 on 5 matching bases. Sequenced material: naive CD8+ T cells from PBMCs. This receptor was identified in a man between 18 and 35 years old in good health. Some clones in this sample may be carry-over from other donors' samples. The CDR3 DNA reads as TGTGCCAGCAGTTACTCGAAGGCCAGGGATGGCTACACCTTC. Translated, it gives CASSYSKARDGYTF.